A single sample is the source of the 11 T cell receptor beta chains below, sequenced in a study of blood T cell repertoires in COVID-19. Measured with immunoSEQ multiplex PCR; TCRdb has only the in-frame clones, and not every one. The sample lists about 140,000 clones, approximately 80% occurring once. The sequenced sample was peripheral blood. These receptors all come from an elderly woman in a cohort sampled during active or convalescent COVID-19.

This clone was observed a single time. This chain uses TRBV4-1 with TRBJ2-4; 9 nucleotides line up with TRBD2. V trimming: 1 base; J trimming: 5 bases; junction bases outside the gene matches: 9. Looked up from germline, CDR1 is MGHRA and CDR2 is YSYEKL. The CDR3 sequence is 17 residues long. CDR3 sequence (DNA): TGCGCCAGCAGCCAAGGGGCGGCGGGGGGGCCGGAAAACATTCAGTACTTC. Translation gives CASSQGAAGGPENIQYF.

To note about this clone: One end of the junction fails to match germline, which may point to a read error. The rearrangement joins TRBV5-1 to TRBJ2-5; TRBD2 agrees at 7 bases. The germline V gene encodes CDR1 SGHRS and CDR2 YFSETQ. CDR3 length equals 15 residues. CDR3 sequence reads: CARSVGGGARETQYF. The CDR3 DNA follows: TGCGCCCGCAGCGTGGGGGGGGGAGCCCGAGAGACCCAGTACTTC.

The chain employs TRBV19 and TRBJ2-1; 7 bases are a match to TRBD1. This CDR3 region has 13 residues. Germline CDR1 is LNHDA and CDR2 is SQIVND (reference sequence). V lost 4 bases, J lost 8 bases, and 5 bases stayed unmatched. CDR3 nucleotide sequence: TGTGCCAGTAGTACCGACAGGGCGTATGAGCAGTTCTTC. This translates into CASSTDRAYEQFF.

The genes are TRBV5-6 and TRBJ1-5; TRBD1 aligns across 9 bases. With V trimmed by 3 bases and J by 3 bases, 13 bases remained unmatched. The CDR3 consists of 18 residues. Germline loops: CDR1 SGHDT, CDR2 YYEEEE. CDR3 sequence reads: CASSSRDRAGANNQPQHF. Written as DNA, the CDR3 is TGTGCCAGCAGCTCCCGGGACAGGGCTGGAGCGAACAATCAGCCCCAGCATTTT.

The chain is built from TRBV10-3 and TRBJ2-7; TRBD2 might be the D (5 bases). V was cut by 10 bases and J by 0 bases, with 10 bases left in between. The CDR3 is made up of 12 amino acids. Germline lookup yields CDR1 ENHRY and CDR2 SYGVKD. The CDR3 bases are TGTGCCACAAGGAGGTACTCCTACGAGCAGTACGTC. Protein: CATRRYSYEQYV.

The rearrangement joins TRBV6-2 or TRBV6-3 to TRBJ2-5; maybe TRBD1 (5 bases). V dropped 2 bases and J dropped 4 bases, with 17 bases sitting between them. This CDR3 is built from 16 residues. From germline, CDR1 is MNHEY and CDR2 SVGEGT. CDR3 protein: CASSYIGQSSRETQYF. The CDR3, as DNA: TGTGCCAGCAGTTACATTGGACAATCATCAAGAGAGACCCAGTACTTC.

V usage is TRBV10-3 and J usage is TRBJ2-3, with unresolved D. From germline, CDR1 is ENHRY and CDR2 SYGVKD. The CDR3 contains 11 residues. The V end lost 6 bases, the J end lost 6 bases, and 7 bases lay between the germline ends. In nucleotides, the CDR3 is TGTGCCATCAGCCCCGGGGATACGCAGTATTTT. Translation: CAISPGDTQYF.

This clone appeared once. This chain uses TRBV28 with TRBJ1-1; D is uncertain. The germline V gene has CDR1 MDHEN and CDR2 SYDVKM. The CDR3 contains 14 residues. The V end lost 6 bases, the J end lost 0 bases, and 11 bases lay between the germline ends. CDR3 sequence reads: CASRSGPMNTEAFF. CDR3 DNA: TGTGCCAGCAGATCGGGTCCGATGAACACTGAAGCTTTCTTT.

The chain uses TRBV7-2 and TRBJ2-5; no clear D. The germline gives CDR1 SGHTA, CDR2 FQGNSA. This CDR3 contains 15 residues. V shed 4 bases and J shed 5 bases, with 17 bases lying between them. Here the CDR3 DNA reads TGTGCCAGCAGCTCCCACAGTTCCAGGAAGGAGACCCAGTACTTC. Translating gives CASSSHSSRKETQYF.

The genes are TRBV28 and TRBJ1-4; perhaps TRBD1 as D (5 bases). This CDR3 is 15 amino acids long. Trimming took 0 bases from V and 2 from J, leaving 7 bases between them. CDR1 and CDR2 (germline): MDHEN, SYDVKM. The CDR3 DNA reads as TGTGCCAGCAGTTTATGGGCAGGGACTAATGAAAAACTGTTTTTT. This gives the protein CASSLWAGTNEKLFF. Drawing the rest from reference TRBV28 and TRBJ1-4, the complete variable domain is DVKVTQSSRYLVKRTGEKVFLECVQDMDHENMFWYRQDPGLGLRLIYFSYDVKMKEKGDIPEGYSVSREKKERFSLILESASTNQTSMYLCASSLWAGTNEKLFFGSGTQLSVL.

The V gene is TRBV19, the J gene TRBJ2-2, with D perhaps matching TRBD1 (5 bases). Germline V CDR1 and CDR2: LNHDA, SQIVND (reference sequence). This CDR3 has 17 residues. V gave up 4 bases and J gave up 1 base, with 16 bases separating them. CDR3 loop: CASSTRPPGMNTGELFF. CDR3 nucleotides: TGTGCCAGTAGTACCCGCCCCCCAGGGATGAACACCGGGGAGCTGTTTTTT. The full variable domain, rest sourced from reference TRBV19 and TRBJ2-2, is DGGITQSPKYLFRKEGQNVTLSCEQNLNHDAMYWYRQDPGQGLRLIYYSQIVNDFQKGDIAEGYSVSREKKESFPLTVTSAQKNPTAFYLCASSTRPPGMNTGELFFGEGSRLTVL.